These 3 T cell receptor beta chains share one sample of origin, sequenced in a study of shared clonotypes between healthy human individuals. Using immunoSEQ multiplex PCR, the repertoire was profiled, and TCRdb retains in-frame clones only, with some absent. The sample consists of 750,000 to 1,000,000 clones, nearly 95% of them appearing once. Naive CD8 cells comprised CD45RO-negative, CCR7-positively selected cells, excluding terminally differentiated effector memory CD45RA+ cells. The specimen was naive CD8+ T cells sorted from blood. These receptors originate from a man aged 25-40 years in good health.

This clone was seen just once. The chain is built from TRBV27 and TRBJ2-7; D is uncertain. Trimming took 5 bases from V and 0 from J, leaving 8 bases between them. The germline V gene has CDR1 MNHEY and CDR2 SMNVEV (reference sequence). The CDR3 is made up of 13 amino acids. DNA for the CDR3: TGTGCCAGCAGTCCTAAAAGCTCCTACGAGCAGTACTTC. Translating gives CASSPKSSYEQYF.

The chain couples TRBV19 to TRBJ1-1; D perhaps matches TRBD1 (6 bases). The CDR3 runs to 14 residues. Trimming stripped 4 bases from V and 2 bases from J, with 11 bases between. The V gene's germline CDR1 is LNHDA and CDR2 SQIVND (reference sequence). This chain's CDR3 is CASSTWGLNTEAFF. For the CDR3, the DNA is TGTGCCAGTAGTACCTGGGGGCTTAACACTGAAGCTTTCTTT.

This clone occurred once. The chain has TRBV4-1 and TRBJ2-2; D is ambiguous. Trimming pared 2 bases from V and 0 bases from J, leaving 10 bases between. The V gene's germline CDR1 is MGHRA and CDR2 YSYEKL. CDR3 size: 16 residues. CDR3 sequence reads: CASSQFAQTNTGELFF. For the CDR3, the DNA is TGCGCCAGCAGCCAATTTGCACAGACGAACACCGGGGAGCTGTTTTTT.